The 9 T cell receptor beta chains in this list originate from one sample, sequenced in a study of response to subunit inactivated influenza vaccine. TCRdb itself ran the RT-PCR reads through MiXCR, one entry per CDR3 protein. This table has roughly 570,000 distinct CDR3 sequences, approximately 13% appearing once. The sequencing here drew on PBMCs from blood, taken roughly 48 days after vaccination. These receptors were collected from a man between 45 and 60 years old who received an inactivated influenza vaccine.

V and J are TRBV29-1 and TRBJ1-1, with D hard to call. The CDR3 is made up of 13 amino acids. CDR1 is SQVTM, CDR2 ANQGSEA, per germline. The V gene lost 6 bases and the J gene lost 0 bases, with 11 bases spanning the gap. The CDR3 nucleotides read TGCAGCGTAAACCGGATTATGAACACTGAAGCTTTCTTT. The encoded protein is CSVNRIMNTEAFF.

This chain links TRBV20-1 with TRBJ2-1; a possible D gene is TRBD2 (6 bases). CDR3 length equals 13 residues. Germline V gene sequence: CDR1 DFQATT, CDR2 SNEGSKA (reference sequence). V was clipped by 2 bases and J by 3 bases, with 8 bases between them. The CDR3 bases are TGCAGTGCTAGATTCGGGGGCTACAATGAGCAGTTCTTC. It codes for CSARFGGYNEQFF.

This clonotype was seen only a few times. This chain uses TRBV4-3 with TRBJ2-1; D not certain. V lost 2 bases to trimming and J lost 8 bases, with 19 bases between them. This CDR3 region has 16 residues. Looked up from germline, CDR1 is LGHNA and CDR2 is YSLEER. Here the CDR3 reads CASSQNGGQAKYEQFF. The DNA for the CDR3 is TGCGCCAGCAGCCAAAACGGCGGCCAAGCCAAGTATGAGCAGTTCTTC.

This clonotype was seen ten or more times. This sequence joins TRBV24-1 and TRBJ2-1; 7 nucleotides agree with TRBD2. Losses at the gene ends were 7 bases for V and 7 bases for J; bases not matched to a gene: 9. The CDR3 totals 14 residues. Looked up from germline, CDR1 is KGHDR and CDR2 is SFDVKD. The CDR3 DNA reads TGTGCCACCAGGGGCGGGAGTTCTACAAATGAGCAGTTCTTC. This encodes CATRGGSSTNEQFF.

The chain recombines TRBV28 with TRBJ2-5; 8 nucleotides match TRBD1. J gave up 2 bases and V 1 base, and 15 bases lay outside the gene matches. CDR1 MDHEN and CDR2 SYDVKM come from the germline V gene. The CDR3 is 19 amino acids. The CDR3 DNA reads TGTGCCAGCAGTTTATATTTAGGCGACAGGGGAAATTTTCAAGAGACCCAGTACTTC. Translating gives CASSLYLGDRGNFQETQYF.

The chain combines TRBV20-1 with TRBJ2-7; a weak D match, TRBD1 (6 bases). The CDR3 totals 15 residues. Germline lookup yields CDR1 DFQATT and CDR2 SNEGSKA (reference sequence). V dropped 0 bases and J dropped 4 bases, with 16 bases sitting between them. CDR3 sequence: CSARDPQGKGYEQYF. CDR3 DNA sequence: TGCAGTGCTAGAGACCCCCAGGGGAAAGGATACGAGCAGTACTTC.

This clonotype has just a few counts. The CDR3 here is CASSYYRGSNYGYTF. The DNA of the CDR3 is TGTGCCAGCAGTTATTACAGGGGTAGCAACTATGGCTACACCTTC. The V and J genes are TRBV28 and TRBJ1-2, with 7 bases aligning to TRBD1. The CDR3 has 15 amino acids. The V and J ends lost 4 bases and 2 bases, in that order; junction bases with no gene match: 7. CDR1 is MDHEN and CDR2 is SYDVKM in the germline V gene.

This rearrangement joins TRBV7-9 to TRBJ2-2; TRBD1 aligns across 9 bases. J gave up 7 bases and V 4 bases, and 7 bases lay outside the gene matches. Germline loops: CDR1 SEHNR, CDR2 FQNEAQ (reference sequence). The CDR3 length is 15 residues. The CDR3 loop is CASSSYRGQGGELFF. The CDR3 bases are TGTGCCAGCAGCTCGTACAGGGGGCAAGGCGGGGAGCTGTTTTTT.

This chain joins TRBV5-1 and TRBJ2-5, with 8 bases aligning to TRBD1. The germline CDR1 and CDR2 sequences are SGHRS and YFSETQ. This CDR3 region has 16 residues. After removal of 0 bases from V and 1 base from J, the junction contained 5 bases not matched to a gene. The CDR3 reads CASSLDATGAQETQYF. In nucleotides, the CDR3 is TGCGCCAGCAGCTTGGATGCGACAGGGGCCCAAGAGACCCAGTACTTC.